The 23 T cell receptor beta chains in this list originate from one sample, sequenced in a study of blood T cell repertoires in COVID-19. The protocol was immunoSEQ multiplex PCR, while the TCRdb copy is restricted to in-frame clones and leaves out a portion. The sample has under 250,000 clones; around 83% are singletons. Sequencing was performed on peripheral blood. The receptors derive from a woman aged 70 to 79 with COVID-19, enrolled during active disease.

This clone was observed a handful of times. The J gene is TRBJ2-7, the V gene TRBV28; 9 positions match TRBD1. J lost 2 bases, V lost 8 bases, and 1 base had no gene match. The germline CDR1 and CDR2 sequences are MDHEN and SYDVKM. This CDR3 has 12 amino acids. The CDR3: CASGTGTYEQYF. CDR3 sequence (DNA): TGTGCCAGCGGGACAGGGACCTACGAGCAGTACTTC.

In DNA form, the CDR3 reads TGTGCCAGCAGTACAGGAATCCGTGGCTACACCTTC. It yields the protein CASSTGIRGYTF. This chain connects TRBV28 to TRBJ1-2, with D perhaps TRBD1 (5 bases). V lost 5 bases and J 7 bases, leaving 11 bases between the germline ends. CDR3 length equals 12 residues. Germline values: CDR1 MDHEN, CDR2 SYDVKM.

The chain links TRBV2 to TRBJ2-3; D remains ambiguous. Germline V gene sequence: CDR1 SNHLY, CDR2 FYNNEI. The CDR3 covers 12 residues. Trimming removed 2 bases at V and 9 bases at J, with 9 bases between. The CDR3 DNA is TGTGCCAGCAGTGAACGGGTAGGAACGCAGTATTTT. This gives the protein CASSERVGTQYF.

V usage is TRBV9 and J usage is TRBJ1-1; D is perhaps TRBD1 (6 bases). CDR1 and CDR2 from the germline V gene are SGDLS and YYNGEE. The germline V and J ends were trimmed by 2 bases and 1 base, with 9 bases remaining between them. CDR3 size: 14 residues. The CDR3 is CASSVGHRNTEAFF. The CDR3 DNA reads TGTGCCAGCAGCGTGGGACACAGGAACACTGAAGCTTTCTTT.

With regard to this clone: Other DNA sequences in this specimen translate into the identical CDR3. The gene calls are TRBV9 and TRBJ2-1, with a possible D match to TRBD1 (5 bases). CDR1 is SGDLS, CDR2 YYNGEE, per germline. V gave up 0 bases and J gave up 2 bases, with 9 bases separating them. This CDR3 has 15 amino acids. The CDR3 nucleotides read TGTGCCAGCAGCGTAGCTTCAGGGACCTACAATGAGCAGTTCTTC. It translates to CASSVASGTYNEQFF.

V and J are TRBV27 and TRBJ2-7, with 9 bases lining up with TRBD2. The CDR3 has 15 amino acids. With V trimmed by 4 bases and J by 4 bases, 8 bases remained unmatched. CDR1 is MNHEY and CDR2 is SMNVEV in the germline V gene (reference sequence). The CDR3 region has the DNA TGTGCCAGCAGTTACCTGTCTAGCGGGATTTACGAGCAGTACTTC. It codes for CASSYLSSGIYEQYF.

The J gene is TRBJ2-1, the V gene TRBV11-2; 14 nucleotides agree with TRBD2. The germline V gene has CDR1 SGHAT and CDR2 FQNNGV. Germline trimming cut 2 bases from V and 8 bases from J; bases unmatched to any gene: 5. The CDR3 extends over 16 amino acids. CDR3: CASSLIGTSGSYEQFF. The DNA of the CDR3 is TGTGCCAGCAGCTTAATCGGGACTAGCGGGAGTTATGAGCAGTTCTTC.

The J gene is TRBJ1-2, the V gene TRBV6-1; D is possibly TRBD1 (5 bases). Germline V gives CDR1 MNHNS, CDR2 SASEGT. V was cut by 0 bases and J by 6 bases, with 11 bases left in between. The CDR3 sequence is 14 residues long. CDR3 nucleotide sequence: TGTGCCAGCAGTGAAGCTTCAGGGTCGGATGGCTACACCTTC. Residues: CASSEASGSDGYTF.

The CDR3 bases are TGTGCCAGCAGTACCCCACAGACTAGCGGGAGTGATACGCAGTATTTT. This encodes CASSTPQTSGSDTQYF. The chain links TRBV28 to TRBJ2-3, with TRBD2 matching over 12 bases. CDR1 MDHEN and CDR2 SYDVKM come from the germline V gene. The CDR3 is 16 amino acids. The J segment lost 6 bases and the V segment lost 5 bases, leaving 9 bases of the junction unmatched.

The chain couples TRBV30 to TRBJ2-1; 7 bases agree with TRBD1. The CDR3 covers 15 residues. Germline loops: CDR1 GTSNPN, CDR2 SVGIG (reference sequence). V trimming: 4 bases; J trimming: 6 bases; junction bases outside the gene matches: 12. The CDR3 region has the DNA TGTGCCTGGATAAAGGGGGCGAGCTGGGCCAATGAGCAGTTCTTC. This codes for CAWIKGASWANEQFF.

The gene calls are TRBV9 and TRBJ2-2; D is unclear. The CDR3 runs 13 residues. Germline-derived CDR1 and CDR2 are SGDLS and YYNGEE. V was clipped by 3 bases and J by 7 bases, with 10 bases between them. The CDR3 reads CASSAPPHGELFF. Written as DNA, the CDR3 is TGTGCCAGCAGCGCCCCCCCACACGGGGAGCTGTTTTTT.

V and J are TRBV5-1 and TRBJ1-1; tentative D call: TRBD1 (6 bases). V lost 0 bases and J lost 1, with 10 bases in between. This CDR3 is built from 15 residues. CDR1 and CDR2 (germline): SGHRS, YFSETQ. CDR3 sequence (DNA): TGCGCCAGCAGCTTGGGACAGGTTCGGAACACTGAAGCTTTCTTT. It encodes CASSLGQVRNTEAFF.

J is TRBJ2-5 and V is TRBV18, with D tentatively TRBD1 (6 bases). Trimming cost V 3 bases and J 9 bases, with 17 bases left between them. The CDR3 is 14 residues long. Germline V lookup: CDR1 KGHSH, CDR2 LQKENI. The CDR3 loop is CASSPSDSRKAQYF. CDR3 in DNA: TGTGCCAGCTCACCGTCGGACAGCCGTAAGGCCCAGTACTTC.

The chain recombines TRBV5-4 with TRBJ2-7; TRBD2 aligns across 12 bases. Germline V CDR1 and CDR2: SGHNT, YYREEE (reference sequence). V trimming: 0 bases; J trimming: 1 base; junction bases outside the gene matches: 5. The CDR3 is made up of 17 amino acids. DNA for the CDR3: TGTGCCAGCAGCTTGGTGGGACTAGCGGGTATTTCCTACGAGCAGTACTTC. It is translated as CASSLVGLAGISYEQYF.

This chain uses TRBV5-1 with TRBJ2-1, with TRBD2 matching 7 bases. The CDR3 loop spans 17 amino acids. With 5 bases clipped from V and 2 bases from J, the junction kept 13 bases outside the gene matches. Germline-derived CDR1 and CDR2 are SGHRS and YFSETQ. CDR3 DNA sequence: TGCGCCAGCAGTTCGGTTTCCGGCGGGGGAGCCTACAATGAGCAGTTCTTC. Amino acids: CASSSVSGGGAYNEQFF.

CDR3 sequence: CASSEGGFSTDTQYF. CDR3 sequence (DNA): TGTGCCAGCAGCGAGGGGGGGTTTAGCACAGATACGCAGTATTTT. V gene TRBV7-2 combines with J gene TRBJ2-3, with D tentatively TRBD2 (7 bases). Germline CDR1 SGHTA, CDR2 FQGNSA. The CDR3 runs to 15 residues. V dropped 5 bases and J dropped 0 bases, with 12 bases sitting between them.

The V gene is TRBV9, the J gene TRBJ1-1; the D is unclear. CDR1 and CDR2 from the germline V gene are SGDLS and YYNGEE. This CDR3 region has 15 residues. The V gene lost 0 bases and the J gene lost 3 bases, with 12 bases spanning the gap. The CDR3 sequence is CASSVGLRPDTEAFF. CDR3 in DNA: TGTGCCAGCAGCGTAGGACTTCGGCCCGACACTGAAGCTTTCTTT. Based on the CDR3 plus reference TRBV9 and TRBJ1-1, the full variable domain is DSGVTQTPKHLITATGQRVTLRCSPRSGDLSVYWYQQSLDQGLQFLIQYYNGEERAKGNILERFSAQQFPDLHSELNLSSLELGDSALYFCASSVGLRPDTEAFFGQGTRLTVV.

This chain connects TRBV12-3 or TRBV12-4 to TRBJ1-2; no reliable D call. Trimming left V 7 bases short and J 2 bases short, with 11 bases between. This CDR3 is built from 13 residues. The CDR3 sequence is CASTLRPNYGYTF. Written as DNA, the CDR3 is TGTGCCAGCACCCTCAGGCCCAACTATGGCTACACCTTC.

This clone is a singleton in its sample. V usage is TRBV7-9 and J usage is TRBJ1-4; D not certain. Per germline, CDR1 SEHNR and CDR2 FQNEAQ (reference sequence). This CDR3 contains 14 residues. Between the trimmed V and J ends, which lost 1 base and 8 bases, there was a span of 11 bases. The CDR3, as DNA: TGTGCCAGCAGCTTAGTGGAGGTTGGGGAAAAACTGTTTTTT. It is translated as CASSLVEVGEKLFF. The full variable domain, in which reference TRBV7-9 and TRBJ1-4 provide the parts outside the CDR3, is DTGVSQNPRHKITKRGQNVTFRCDPISEHNRLYWYRQTLGQGPEFLTYFQNEAQLEKSRLLSDRFSAERPKGSFSTLEIQRTEQGDSAMYLCASSLVEVGEKLFFGSGTQLSVL.

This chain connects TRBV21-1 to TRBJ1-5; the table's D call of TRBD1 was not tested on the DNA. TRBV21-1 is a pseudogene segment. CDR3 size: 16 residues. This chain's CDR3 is CASSKLRNRGRQPQHF. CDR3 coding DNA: TGTGCCAGCAGCAAATTACGAAACAGGGGACGTCAGCCCCAGCATTTT.

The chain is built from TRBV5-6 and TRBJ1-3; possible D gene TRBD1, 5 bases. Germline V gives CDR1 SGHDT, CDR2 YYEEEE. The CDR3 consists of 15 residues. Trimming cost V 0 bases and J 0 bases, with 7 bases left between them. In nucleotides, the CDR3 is TGTGCCAGCAGCTTGGGACAGAGCTCTGGAAACACCATATATTTT. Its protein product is CASSLGQSSGNTIYF.

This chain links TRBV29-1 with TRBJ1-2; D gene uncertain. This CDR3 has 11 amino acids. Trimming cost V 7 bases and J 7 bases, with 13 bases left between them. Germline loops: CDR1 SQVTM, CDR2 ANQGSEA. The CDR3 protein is CSAGLTGGYTF. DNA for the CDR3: TGCAGCGCCGGCCTAACGGGTGGCTACACCTTC.

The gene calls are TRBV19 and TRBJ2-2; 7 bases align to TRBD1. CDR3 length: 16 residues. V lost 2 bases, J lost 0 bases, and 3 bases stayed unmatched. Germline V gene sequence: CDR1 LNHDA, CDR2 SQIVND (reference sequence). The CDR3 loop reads CASSILTGPNTGELFF. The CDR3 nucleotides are TGTGCCAGTAGTATATTGACAGGGCCGAACACCGGGGAGCTGTTTTTT.